This TCR beta chain appears in the sequencing data of a study of long-term antiretroviral therapy in people with HIV. It was version v3.0 of the immunoSEQ assay that was run at survey level. Data came from immunoSEQ multiplex PCR; TCRdb stores just in-frame clones and leaves some out. The data hold 15,000 to 20,000 clones, with over 65% observed a single time. With respect to this clone: No antigen is known for it.

Study-wide points: Even long-term ART left TRB diversity below transplant donor controls, despite gains.

The TCR was taken from a woman in her 50s with HIV. Sequences were derived from unsorted PBMCs, sampled 0.5 years before starting antiretroviral therapy.

CDR3 coding DNA: TGTGCCAGCAGTGAGGGACTAGCCTTTGCCTACGAGCAGTACGTC. It codes for CASSEGLAFAYEQYV. The chain uses TRBV6-1 and TRBJ2-7; 9 positions match TRBD2. The CDR3 is 15 amino acids. Germline V gives CDR1 MNHNS, CDR2 SASEGT. V lost 3 bases, J lost 2 bases, and 5 bases stayed unmatched.